Below, 7 T cell receptor beta chains from the same sample are listed, as sequenced in a study of blood T cell repertoires in COVID-19. Repertoires were generated with immunoSEQ multiplex PCR, while TCRdb's copy carries only in-frame clones and drops some. The profile covers some 110,000 clones, with about four fifths appearing a single time and approximately 3.3% taken by the ten largest. Sequencing input: peripheral blood. These receptor sequences come from a woman aged 80 or older with active or convalescent COVID-19.

The chain employs TRBV24-1 and TRBJ2-2, with D maybe TRBD1 (5 bases). CDR3 length equals 14 residues. Germline CDR1 and CDR2: KGHDR and SFDVKD. The V end lost 9 bases, the J end lost 1 base, and 11 bases lay between the germline ends. The CDR3 loop reads CATAGQLNTGELFF. The CDR3, as DNA: TGTGCCACCGCAGGACAACTGAACACCGGGGAGCTGTTTTTT.

This sequence joins TRBV24-1 and TRBJ2-1; 10 nucleotides line up with TRBD1. V lost 2 bases to trimming and J lost 3 bases; unmatched junction nucleotides: 9. Per germline, CDR1 KGHDR and CDR2 SFDVKD. CDR3 length equals 18 residues. This CDR3 reads CATSDSAAGTGVYNEQFF. As DNA, the CDR3 is TGTGCCACCAGTGATTCCGCTGCCGGGACAGGGGTCTACAATGAGCAGTTCTTC.

V is TRBV28 and J is TRBJ1-1; a weak D match, TRBD1 (5 bases). The CDR3 contains 13 residues. The ends were cut back, 5 bases at V and 11 bases at J, with 18 bases in the middle. The V gene's germline CDR1 is MDHEN and CDR2 SYDVKM. CDR3: CASSPPDRAGAFF. Written as DNA, the CDR3 is TGTGCCAGCAGTCCGCCCGACAGAGCTGGCGCTTTCTTT.

A remark on this clone: One junction end disagrees with the germline gene, perhaps due to a read error. The rearrangement joins TRBV3-1 (or the pseudogene TRBV3-2) to TRBJ1-4, with D maybe TRBD1 (6 bases). Germline CDR1 LGHDT, CDR2 YNNKEL (reference sequence). The CDR3 is 11 residues long. The CDR3 DNA follows: TGTGCCAGCAGCCAAGACCGGGACACTTCGTTT. It specifies CASSQDRDTSF.

This clone was seen a single time. The chain recombines TRBV28 with TRBJ2-7; TRBD2 matches 7 bases. J gave up 0 bases and V 6 bases, and 8 bases lay outside the gene matches. The germline gives CDR1 MDHEN, CDR2 SYDVKM. The CDR3 is 15 amino acids. CDR3 protein: CASSHGRRSSYEQYF. The CDR3, as DNA: TGTGCCAGCAGCCACGGGAGGAGGAGCTCCTACGAGCAGTACTTC.

This rearrangement joins TRBV5-6 to TRBJ2-1, with TRBD1 matching over 7 bases. Losses at the gene ends were 0 bases for V and 5 bases for J; bases not matched to a gene: 5. The CDR3 contains 15 residues. CDR1 and CDR2 (germline): SGHDT, YYEEEE. DNA of the CDR3: TGTGCCAGCAGCTTGGGACAGGGTTTGCACAATGAGCAGTTCTTC. Residues: CASSLGQGLHNEQFF.

The rearrangement links TRBV13 to TRBJ1-2; a weak D match, TRBD1 (6 bases). The CDR3 extends over 15 amino acids. CDR1 PRHDT and CDR2 FYEKMQ come from the germline V gene (reference sequence). V lost 5 bases and J lost 0, with 13 bases in between. CDR3 DNA sequence: TGTGCCAGCAGCGCAGCACAGGGAACTAACTATGGCTACACCTTC. Its translation: CASSAAQGTNYGYTF.